The 27 T cell receptor beta chains reported below all come from one sample, sequenced in a study of blood T cell repertoires in COVID-19 (TCRdb year 2020). To prepare the library, the immunoSEQ multiplex PCR assay was applied. TCRdb limited this immuneACCESS table to in-frame rearrangements with V and J called. A share of clones is missing; checked studies link under half to unresolved V genes, and the rest is unexplained. The sample table lists around 69,000 clones, 89% of them with a count of one. The ten largest clones capture 4% to 5% of the sample. Input material: peripheral blood. The receptors here all came from a woman aged 45-65 years with active COVID-19.

V gene TRBV7-2 combines with J gene TRBJ2-7; 11 bases are a match to TRBD2. Germline values: CDR1 SGHTA, CDR2 FQGNSA. The V segment lost 5 bases and the J segment 2 bases; nucleotides outside the gene matches: 2. This CDR3 is built from 14 residues. Written as DNA, the CDR3 is TGTGCCAGCAGCAGACTAGCGGGACCCTACGAGCAGTACTTC. This encodes CASSRLAGPYEQYF.

The chain links TRBV11-1 to TRBJ1-5; TRBD1 aligns across 8 bases. Trimming at V came to 5 bases and at J to 5 bases, leaving 8 bases not matched to a gene. Germline V gives CDR1 SGHAT, CDR2 FQDESV (reference sequence). The CDR3 loop spans 15 amino acids. The CDR3 sequence is CASSHNPGGDQPQHF. The CDR3 coding sequence is TGTGCCAGCAGCCACAATCCAGGGGGCGATCAGCCCCAGCATTTT.

V usage is TRBV5-1 and J usage is TRBJ2-3, with TRBD1 identical over 11 bases. This CDR3 region has 16 residues. Losses at the gene ends were 4 bases for V and 5 bases for J; bases not matched to a gene: 9. CDR1 and CDR2 (germline): SGHRS, YFSETQ. Written as DNA, the CDR3 is TGCGCCAGCAGCACCGGACAGGGGGCGAAGATAGATACGCAGTATTTT. It yields the protein CASSTGQGAKIDTQYF.

V usage is TRBV2 and J usage is TRBJ2-2, with 9 bases aligning to TRBD1. Germline CDR1 SNHLY, CDR2 FYNNEI. Germline trimming cut 7 bases from V and 5 bases from J; bases unmatched to any gene: 8. CDR3 length: 15 residues. The CDR3 nucleotides read TGTGCCAGCACTTCGCAGGGACAGGGTACCGGGGAGCTGTTTTTT. The encoded protein is CASTSQGQGTGELFF.

This chain uses TRBV27 with TRBJ2-1, with 10 bases matching TRBD2. The CDR3 covers 15 residues. J was trimmed by 10 bases and V by 8 bases; bases with no gene match: 14. Germline-derived CDR1 and CDR2 are MNHEY and SMNVEV (reference sequence). The CDR3 is CASRAASGRTREQFF. As DNA, the CDR3 is TGTGCCAGCCGCGCCGCTAGCGGGAGAACTCGCGAGCAGTTCTTC.

This chain joins TRBV6-5 and TRBJ2-7; no firm D call. Trimming took off 7 bases at V and 3 bases at J, with 7 bases between the two ends. The CDR3 length is 11 residues. Germline V gene lookup returns CDR1 MNHEY and CDR2 SVGAGI. CDR3 sequence: CASKKSYEQYF. CDR3 bases: TGTGCCAGCAAGAAGAGCTACGAGCAGTACTTC.

This chain uses TRBV3-1 (or the pseudogene TRBV3-2) with TRBJ2-7; weak D call: TRBD2 (5 bases). Trimming left V 0 bases short and J 2 bases short, with 14 bases between. Germline lookup yields CDR1 LGHDT and CDR2 YNNKEL (reference sequence). The length of the CDR3 is 16 residues. CDR3: CASSQERAEPPYEQYF. The CDR3 region has the DNA TGTGCCAGCAGCCAAGAAAGAGCGGAGCCCCCCTACGAGCAGTACTTC.

The chain recombines TRBV28 with TRBJ1-6; TRBD1 matches at 10 bases. Germline lookup yields CDR1 MDHEN and CDR2 SYDVKM. The CDR3 is made up of 17 amino acids. After removal of 5 bases from V and 6 bases from J, the junction contained 10 bases not matched to a gene. In nucleotides, the CDR3 is TGTGCCAGCAGTCCTATGGTCGGGGACAGGGGTAATTCACCCCTCCACTTT. Protein: CASSPMVGDRGNSPLHF.

The chain joins TRBV7-3 to TRBJ2-6, with D possibly TRBD2 on 5 matching bases. Deletions cut 5 bases from V and 0 bases from J, with 11 bases between. Per germline, CDR1 SGHTA and CDR2 FQGTGA. This CDR3 is built from 16 residues. Here the CDR3 reads CASSIGGGSGANVLTF. CDR3 nucleotides: TGTGCCAGCAGCATAGGCGGAGGCTCTGGGGCCAACGTCCTGACTTTC. Complete variable domain (other parts from reference TRBV7-3 and TRBJ2-6): GAGVSQTPSNKVTEKGKYVELRCDPISGHTALYWYRQSLGQGPEFLIYFQGTGAADDSGLPNDRFFAVRPEGSVSTLKIQRTERGDSAVYLCASSIGGGSGANVLTFGAGSRLTVL.

This rearrangement joins TRBV14 to TRBJ1-6, with unresolved D. The germline V gene has CDR1 SGHDN and CDR2 FVKESK. V was cut by 0 bases and J by 9 bases, with 3 bases left in between. This CDR3 spans 12 amino acids. The CDR3 nucleotides read TGTGCCAGCAGCCAAGATATTTCACCCCTCCACTTT. Protein product: CASSQDISPLHF.

This clone was seen a single time. The V gene is TRBV19, the J gene TRBJ2-7; 7 nucleotides align to TRBD2. This CDR3 comprises 15 residues. The germline V gene has CDR1 LNHDA and CDR2 SQIVND (reference sequence). V shed 3 bases, J shed 0 bases, and the junction held 5 bases outside the gene matches. This chain's CDR3 is CASSIGLAASYEQYF. Written as DNA, the CDR3 is TGTGCCAGTAGTATCGGGCTAGCGGCCTCCTACGAGCAGTACTTC.

This chain joins TRBV4-2 and TRBJ2-1; possible D gene TRBD2, 5 bases. CDR1 and CDR2 from the germline V gene are LGHNA and YNFKEQ. V shed 1 base and J shed 0 bases, with 19 bases lying between them. The CDR3 runs 19 residues. The CDR3 DNA follows: TGTGCCAGCAGCCAAGGTTCCGACTTGAGCGGAAGCTCCTACAATGAGCAGTTCTTC. Translated: CASSQGSDLSGSSYNEQFF.

This chain links TRBV19 with TRBJ1-4; tentatively, D is TRBD1 (6 bases). V was trimmed by 6 bases and J by 7 bases, leaving 15 bases between them. The length of the CDR3 is 14 residues. The germline V gene encodes CDR1 LNHDA and CDR2 SQIVND (reference sequence). CDR3 in DNA: TGTGCCAGTAGGCGAACAGGGAGTGCTGAAAAACTGTTTTTT. Translated, it gives CASRRTGSAEKLFF. The full variable domain, its missing parts supplied by reference TRBV19 and TRBJ1-4, is DGGITQSPKYLFRKEGQNVTLSCEQNLNHDAMYWYRQDPGQGLRLIYYSQIVNDFQKGDIAEGYSVSREKKESFPLTVTSAQKNPTAFYLCASRRTGSAEKLFFGSGTQLSVL.

This clone appeared a few times. The chain employs TRBV28 and TRBJ2-1; 10 bases are shared with TRBD1. Trimming took 5 bases from V and 5 from J; bases not matched to a gene: 6. The CDR3 extends over 15 amino acids. From germline, CDR1 is MDHEN and CDR2 SYDVKM. The CDR3 reads CASSHGQGEDNEQFF. The CDR3 DNA reads TGTGCCAGCAGTCACGGACAGGGGGAGGACAATGAGCAGTTCTTC.

V and J are TRBV29-1 and TRBJ2-1, with TRBD2 matching 7 bases. Losses at the gene ends were 2 bases for V and 5 bases for J; bases not matched to a gene: 6. The CDR3 totals 14 residues. Germline V CDR1 and CDR2: SQVTM, ANQGSEA. In nucleotides, the CDR3 is TGCAGCGTTGAAACCCCCGGGGGGAACAATGAGCAGTTCTTC. As protein: CSVETPGGNNEQFF.

The chain is built from TRBV7-9 and TRBJ2-3; a weak D match, TRBD2 (5 bases). Germline-derived CDR1 and CDR2 are SEHNR and FQNEAQ (reference sequence). CDR3 size: 14 residues. The V gene lost 4 bases and the J gene lost 0 bases, with 8 bases spanning the gap. The CDR3 sequence is CASSSRTSTDTQYF. In DNA form, the CDR3 reads TGTGCCAGCAGCTCTCGGACTAGCACAGATACGCAGTATTTT.

Only a few counts were recorded for this clone. The chain joins TRBV30 to TRBJ1-3; D ambiguous. The germline V and J ends were trimmed by 5 bases and 1 base, with 9 bases remaining between them. This CDR3 has 13 residues. Germline V lookup: CDR1 GTSNPN, CDR2 SVGIG (reference sequence). The CDR3 protein is CAWLRASGNTIYF. CDR3 coding DNA: TGTGCCTGGTTGAGGGCATCTGGAAACACCATATATTTT.

In this sample, this clone turned up a few times. The rearrangement links TRBV7-9 to TRBJ1-2; D gene ambiguous. CDR3 size: 14 residues. The germline V and J ends were trimmed by 4 bases and 3 bases, with 12 bases remaining between them. Germline V CDR1 and CDR2: SEHNR, FQNEAQ (reference sequence). The chain's CDR3 is CASSYGGIDYGYTF. In DNA form, the CDR3 reads TGTGCCAGCAGCTATGGCGGGATAGACTATGGCTACACCTTC. Based on the CDR3 plus reference TRBV7-9 and TRBJ1-2, the full variable domain is DTGVSQNPRHKITKRGQNVTFRCDPISEHNRLYWYRQTLGQGPEFLTYFQNEAQLEKSRLLSDRFSAERPKGSFSTLEIQRTEQGDSAMYLCASSYGGIDYGYTFGSGTRLTVV.

The chain is built from TRBV5-6 and TRBJ1-6; a weak D match, TRBD1 (6 bases). The germline V and J ends were trimmed by 0 bases and 7 bases, with 8 bases remaining between them. There are 14 residues in the CDR3. The germline V gene has CDR1 SGHDT and CDR2 YYEEEE. The CDR3, as DNA: TGTGCCAGCAGCTTGGCAACAGGGAATTCACCCCTCCACTTT. Translating gives CASSLATGNSPLHF.

The J gene is TRBJ1-1, the V gene TRBV11-3; no clear D gene. V lost 3 bases and J 1 base, leaving 9 bases between the germline ends. This CDR3 comprises 14 residues. Germline V gene data show CDR1 as SGHNT and CDR2 as YENEEA. The CDR3 sequence: CASSFGGKNTEAFF. CDR3 DNA sequence: TGTGCCAGCAGCTTTGGCGGGAAGAACACTGAAGCTTTCTTT.

The chain employs TRBV7-2 and TRBJ2-7; 7 nucleotides align to TRBD2. Germline lookup yields CDR1 SGHTA and CDR2 FQGNSA. CDR3 length: 16 residues. The V and J ends lost 5 bases and 0 bases, in that order; junction bases with no gene match: 10. CDR3 residues: CASSDWRAGSSYEQYF. CDR3 in DNA: TGTGCCAGCAGCGACTGGAGAGCGGGGAGCTCCTACGAGCAGTACTTC.

CDR3 in amino acids: CASSLDLSRETQYF. The CDR3 DNA follows: TGTGCCAGCAGCTTAGACTTGTCCCGGGAGACCCAGTACTTC. The genes are TRBV7-9 and TRBJ2-5, with D unclear. Germline V gives CDR1 SEHNR, CDR2 FQNEAQ (reference sequence). CDR3 size: 14 residues. The V end lost 1 base, the J end lost 5 bases, and 11 bases lay between the germline ends.

This chain joins TRBV18 and TRBJ2-6, with D maybe TRBD1 (5 bases). Looked up from germline, CDR1 is KGHSH and CDR2 is LQKENI. This CDR3 comprises 18 residues. The V end lost 3 bases, the J end lost 0 bases, and 15 bases lay between the germline ends. The CDR3 spells CASSPFTGMDSGANVLTF. Here the CDR3 DNA reads TGTGCCAGCTCACCGTTTACAGGCATGGACTCTGGGGCCAACGTCCTGACTTTC.

The chain combines TRBV30 with TRBJ1-5; possible D gene TRBD1, 6 bases. CDR3 length: 15 residues. CDR1 and CDR2 from the germline V gene are GTSNPN and SVGIG (reference sequence). V lost 1 base to trimming and J lost 1 base, with 11 bases between them. CDR3 bases: TGTGCCTGGAGTGCCCTGACAGGAAGCAATCAGCCCCAGCATTTT. Translated: CAWSALTGSNQPQHF. Using reference TRBV30 and TRBJ1-5 for the parts outside the CDR3, the full variable domain is SQTIHQWPATLVQPVGSPLSLECTVEGTSNPNLYWYRQAAGRGLQLLFYSVGIGQISSEVPQNLSASRPQDRQFILSSKKLLLSDSGFYLCAWSALTGSNQPQHFGDGTRLSIL.

The chain carries TRBV28 and TRBJ2-3, with 9 bases identical to TRBD2. This CDR3 contains 15 residues. Germline assignment: CDR1 MDHEN and CDR2 SYDVKM. Germline trimming cut 2 bases from V and 2 bases from J; bases unmatched to any gene: 2. DNA for the CDR3: TGTGCCAGCAGTTTACTAGCGGGGACCACAGATACGCAGTATTTT. Amino acids: CASSLLAGTTDTQYF. Using reference TRBV28 and TRBJ2-3 for the parts outside the CDR3, the full variable domain is DVKVTQSSRYLVKRTGEKVFLECVQDMDHENMFWYRQDPGLGLRLIYFSYDVKMKEKGDIPEGYSVSREKKERFSLILESASTNQTSMYLCASSLLAGTTDTQYFGPGTRLTVL.

The chain combines TRBV5-1 with TRBJ2-2, with D unclear. Trimming stripped 6 bases from V and 0 bases from J, with 9 bases between. The CDR3 runs 14 residues. Germline lookup yields CDR1 SGHRS and CDR2 YFSETQ. As DNA, the CDR3 is TGCGCCAGCAAGTTGCGCACGAACACCGGGGAGCTGTTTTTT. Translating it yields CASKLRTNTGELFF. Full variable domain (rest looked up from reference TRBV5-1 and TRBJ2-2): KAGVTQTPRYLIKTRGQQVTLSCSPISGHRSVSWYQQTPGQGLQFLFEYFSETQRNKGNFPGRFSGRQFSNSRSEMNVSTLELGDSALYLCASKLRTNTGELFFGEGSRLTVL.

This chain uses TRBV15 with TRBJ2-7; 12 bases line up with TRBD2. The CDR3 totals 15 residues. Trimming removed 5 bases from V and 5 bases from J; junction bases left unmatched: 7. Germline CDR1 reads LNHNV; CDR2 reads YYDKDF (reference sequence). The CDR3 bases are TGTGCCACCAGCGCCAGACTAGCGGGGGCAGACGAGCAGTACTTC. Translated: CATSARLAGADEQYF.